Described below is a single T cell receptor beta chain sequence and its context. The specificity of this receptor is unknown. Base qualities are not recorded, but no much larger clone differs from it by a single base. TCR CDR3 regions were amplified from genomic DNA by multiplex PCR using the deep immunoSEQ assay. Extracted genomic DNA from each cell subset was spread evenly across all wells of several immunoSEQ 96-well plates, with each plate serving as a replicate. Each replicate PCR for sorted subsets received approximately 200 ng genomic DNA, equal to tens of thousands of T cell genomes. The purified libraries were quantified using a Qubit 3.0 fluorometer, sized with a Bioanalyzer 2100, and then quantified again using the KAPA Library Quantification kit. Every immunoSEQ 96-well plate was sequenced on a separate single-read 150-cycle Illumina NextSeq 550 flow cell. The original methods were these. Because only junctional sequences without quality scores were contained in the immunoSEQ output, filtering matching that applied to full-length reads could not be performed. To assign V/J genes and CDR3, sequences were annotated using PyIR, a Python wrapper for IgBLAST v1.9, with IMGT germline references. Reads were filtered out if the reads had weak V/J assignments (E-value above 1e-6), no CDR3, stop codons, out-of-frame junctions, or ambiguous translated residues. A V3J clonotype was defined by an identical inferred V gene, J gene, and CDR3 amino acid sequence. Percentage overlap between repertoires was computed as shared unique clonotypes divided by the size of the smaller repertoire. RTK rarefaction, the Chao1 estimator, and Recon v2.1 estimates of unobserved clonotypes were used to assess repertoire richness. Generation probabilities were computed with OLGA for all TCRbeta clonotypes obtained by the gDNA method from a handful of donors. As stored in TCRdb, this immuneACCESS dataset retains in-frame rearrangements with V and J assigned. A fraction of the clones does not appear; measured against another copy, unresolved V genes explain less than half of the discrepancy, and the remainder lacks a known reason. Clone size and the V and J calls come from that table; the DNA yielded D and trimming. In all, the sample holds approximately 740,000 clones, and about 91% of those were seen once. The ten largest clones represent under 30% of the sample.

There are 15 amino acids in the CDR3, from cysteine to phenylalanine inclusive. The entry retains the CDR3 DNA only, 45 bases that are in frame from base 1. Cut back by 2 bases and 2 bases, the V and J ends lie 10 bases apart. Reading the germline V gene gives CDR1 SGHTA and CDR2 FQGTGA. CD8 naive samples were CD45RO-negative cells positively selected for CCR7, giving a CD45RA+CCR7+ population that excluded TemRA cells. The donors were healthy, HIV-negative adults with no recently reported acute infections or vaccinations. Only Caucasian adults living in Nashville, Tennessee, USA were represented among the donors. After blood collection by leukapheresis, PBMCs were isolated using Ficoll-Histopaque density gradient centrifugation and then cryopreserved in the vapor phase of liquid nitrogen. Analytical flow cytometry was used to check the purity and quantity of each magnetically sorted T cell population. Genomic DNA was isolated from every sorted fraction and measured by UV absorbance on a Nanodrop 2000c.

The sample is drawn from a study of shared clonotypes between healthy human individuals (TCRdb year 2020). Describing the broader study: A couple of women and three men aged 18 to 49 years were included in the cohort. Between about 0.94 and 8.9 billion PBMCs per donor were obtained by leukapheresis. To increase sequencing depth and limit assay-specific biases, TCR repertoire library preparation and sequencing were carried out by different laboratories using diverse techniques. The study deeply sequenced blood TCR repertoires of about 5 healthy adults to estimate repertoire size and the extent of clonotype sharing between individuals. For each donor, three plates each were used for CD4 naive and CD4 memory, two plates were used for CD8 naive, and one plate was used for CD8 memory.

What the work shows at the level of the full study, not this receptor alone: Because the study included only a small number of donors, the genetic and exposure-history diversity represented was limited. Larger estimated clonotype richness was generally found for naive subsets than for memory subsets. Only blood was sampled, and tissue TCR repertoires likely differ from those in blood. Compared with non-shared clonotypes, the clonotypes found in all four sorted-subset donors had higher generation probabilities. Rarefaction of sorted-subset datasets indicated incomplete sequencing despite the large sequencing depth. Based on pairwise subsampling, the degree of clonotype sharing among donors was expected to be affected by sequencing depth. When a handful of donors were compared, the shared fraction of clonotypes was 5% to 6.5% for naive CD4, approximately 3.3% for naive CD8, more than 2% for memory CD4, and 0.4% for memory CD8.

This clonotype originated in a young man in good health. The V and J segments used are TRBV7-3 and TRBJ2-1; a tentative D match to TRBD2 spans 6 bases. The sequenced material came from naive CD8+ T cells sorted from blood. Interpreted using the paper, the cell subset or site label stands for: CD45RA+CCR7+. The CDR3 protein: CASSLLREAYNEQFF. The DNA is as follows: TGTGCCAGCAGCTTATTGCGGGAAGCCTACAATGAGCAGTTCTTC.